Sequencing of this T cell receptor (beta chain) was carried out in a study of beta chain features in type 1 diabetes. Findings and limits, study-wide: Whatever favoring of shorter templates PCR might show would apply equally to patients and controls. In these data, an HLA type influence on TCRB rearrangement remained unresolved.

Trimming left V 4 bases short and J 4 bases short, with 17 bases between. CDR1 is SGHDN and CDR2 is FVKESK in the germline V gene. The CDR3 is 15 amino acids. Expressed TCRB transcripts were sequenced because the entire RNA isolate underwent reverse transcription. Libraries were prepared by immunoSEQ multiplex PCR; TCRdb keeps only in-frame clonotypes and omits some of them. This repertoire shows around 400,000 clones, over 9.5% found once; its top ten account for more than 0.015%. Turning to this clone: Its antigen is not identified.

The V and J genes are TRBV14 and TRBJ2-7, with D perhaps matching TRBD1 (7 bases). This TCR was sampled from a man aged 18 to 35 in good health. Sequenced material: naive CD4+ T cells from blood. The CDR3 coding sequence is TGTGCCAGCAGCCTCCTGACAGGGAGGAGGTACGAGCAGTACTTC. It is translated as CASSLLTGRRYEQYF.